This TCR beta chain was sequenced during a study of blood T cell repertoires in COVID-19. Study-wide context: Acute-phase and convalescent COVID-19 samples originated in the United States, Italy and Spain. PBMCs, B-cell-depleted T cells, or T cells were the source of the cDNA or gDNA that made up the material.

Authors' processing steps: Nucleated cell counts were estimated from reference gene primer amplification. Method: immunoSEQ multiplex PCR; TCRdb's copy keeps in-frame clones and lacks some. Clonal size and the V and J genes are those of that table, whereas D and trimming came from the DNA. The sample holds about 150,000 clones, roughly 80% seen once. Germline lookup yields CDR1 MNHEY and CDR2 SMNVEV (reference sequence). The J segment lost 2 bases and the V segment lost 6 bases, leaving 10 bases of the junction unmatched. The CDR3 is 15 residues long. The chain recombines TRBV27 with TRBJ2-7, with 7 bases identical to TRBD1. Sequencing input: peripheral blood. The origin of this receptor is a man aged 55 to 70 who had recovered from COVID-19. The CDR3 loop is CASRTGSLLTYEQYF. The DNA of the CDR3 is TGTGCCAGCAGGACAGGGTCCTTACTTACCTACGAGCAGTACTTC.